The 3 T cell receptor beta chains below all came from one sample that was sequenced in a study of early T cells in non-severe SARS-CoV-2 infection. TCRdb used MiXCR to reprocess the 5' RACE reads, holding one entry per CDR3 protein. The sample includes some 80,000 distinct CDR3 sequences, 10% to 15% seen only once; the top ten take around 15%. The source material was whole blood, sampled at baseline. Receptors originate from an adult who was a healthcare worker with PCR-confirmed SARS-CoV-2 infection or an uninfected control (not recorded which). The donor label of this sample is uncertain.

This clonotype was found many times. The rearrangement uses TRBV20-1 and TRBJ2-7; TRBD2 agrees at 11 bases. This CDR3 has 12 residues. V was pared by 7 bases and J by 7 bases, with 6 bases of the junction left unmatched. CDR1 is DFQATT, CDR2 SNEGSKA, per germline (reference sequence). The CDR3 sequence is CSVAGGPGEQYF. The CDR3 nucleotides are TGCAGTGTAGCGGGAGGGCCGGGAGAGCAGTACTTC.

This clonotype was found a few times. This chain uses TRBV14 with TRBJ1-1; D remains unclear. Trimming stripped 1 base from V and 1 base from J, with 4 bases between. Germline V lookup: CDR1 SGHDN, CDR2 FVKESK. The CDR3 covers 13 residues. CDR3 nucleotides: TGTGCCAGCAGCCAAGGACAGAACACTGAAGCTTTCTTT. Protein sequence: CASSQGQNTEAFF.

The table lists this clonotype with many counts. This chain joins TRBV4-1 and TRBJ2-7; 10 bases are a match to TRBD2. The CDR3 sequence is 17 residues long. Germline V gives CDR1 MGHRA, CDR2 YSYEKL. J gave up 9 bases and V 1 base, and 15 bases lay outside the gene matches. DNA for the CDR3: TGCGCCAGCAGCCAAGCGAGCGGGAGGGGTACTCTACGTGGGCAGTACTTC. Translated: CASSQASGRGTLRGQYF.